Listed below are T cell receptor beta chains from one sample, sequenced in a study of blood T cell repertoires in COVID-19. Generated by immunoSEQ multiplex PCR, the TCRdb table keeps only in-frame clones and is missing some. Seen here are about 200,000 clones, about 82% observed once, and the top ten hold under 0.95%. The sequenced sample was peripheral blood. The receptors originated from a man aged 55-75 years with COVID-19, enrolled during active disease. The CDR3 runs from the conserved cysteine through the conserved F or W. The order of the fields is J gene, D gene, clone size, V gene, CDR3 protein, CDR3 DNA. A D gene is named only where the DNA matches it firmly. Not every row has a clone size; where given, it reads once, few, many or a size class.

>TRBJ2-7|.|.|TRBV28
CASRRGGLLSYEQYF
TGTGCCAGCCGCAGGGGCGGCCTACTCTCCTACGAGCAGTACTTC
>TRBJ2-1|TRBD2|few|TRBV29-1
CSLSGRLASSYNEQFF
TGCAGCCTTAGCGGGCGACTAGCGTCATCCTACAATGAGCAGTTCTTC
>TRBJ1-2|.|.|TRBV28
CASSSTVRGYTF
TGTGCCAGCAGCTCGACTGTGAGGGGCTACACCTTC
>TRBJ2-3|.|.|TRBV2
CASSQQVSSTDTQYF
TGTGCCAGCAGTCAACAGGTCTCTAGCACAGATACGCAGTATTTT
>TRBJ1-3|TRBD1|.|TRBV6-2/TRBV6-3
CASSYSNRGSRGNTIYF
TGTGCCAGCAGTTACTCGAACAGGGGATCTCGTGGAAACACCATATATTTT
>TRBJ2-5|.|.|TRBV5-4
CASSPTGGAGGQETQYF
TGTGCCAGCAGCCCGACAGGGGGAGCGGGGGGCCAAGAGACCCAGTACTTC
>TRBJ1-5|TRBD1|once|TRBV30
CAWSADRGNQPQHF
TGTGCCTGGAGTGCTGACAGGGGCAATCAGCCCCAGCATTTT
>TRBJ2-7|TRBD1|.|TRBV6-5
CASHSGGQGAYEQYF
TGTGCCAGCCACTCGGGGGGACAGGGGGCCTACGAGCAGTACTTC
>TRBJ1-2|TRBD1|once|TRBV28
CASSLWQGADPRYGYTF
TGTGCCAGCAGTTTATGGCAGGGGGCCGACCCTCGCTATGGCTACACCTTC
>TRBJ2-5|.|.|TRBV6-5
CASTTTAVGGETQYF
TGTGCCAGCACTACGACAGCGGTGGGGGGAGAGACCCAGTACTTC
>TRBJ1-1|.|.|TRBV27
CASSYSASGTEAFF
TGTGCCAGCAGTTACTCTGCCTCGGGGACTGAAGCTTTCTTT
>TRBJ1-5|.|.|TRBV7-2
CASSLYRVDQPQHF
TGTGCCAGCAGCTTATACAGGGTGGATCAGCCCCAGCATTTT
>TRBJ1-3|.|.|TRBV18
CASSTADSSGNTIYF
TGTGCCAGCTCAACAGCCGACAGCTCTGGAAACACCATATATTTT
>TRBJ1-1|.|.|TRBV12-3/TRBV12-4
CASSLIGGTEAFF
TGTGCCAGCAGTCTTATCGGGGGGACTGAAGCTTTCTTT
>TRBJ2-7|.|once|TRBV2
CASSDVSSGYEQYF
TGTGCCAGCAGTGATGTGTCGAGCGGCTACGAGCAGTACTTC
>TRBJ1-2|.|.|TRBV6-5
CASSYGGGRALGYTF
TGTGCCAGCAGTTACGGTGGGGGCAGGGCCCTTGGCTACACCTTC
>TRBJ1-4|.|.|TRBV6-2/TRBV6-3
CASSYAGGEKLFF
TGTGCCAGCAGTTACGCGGGGGGCGAAAAACTGTTTTTT
>TRBJ2-1|TRBD2|.|TRBV19
CASSWGLAGYNEQFF
TGTGCCAGTAGTTGGGGACTAGCGGGATACAATGAGCAGTTCTTC
>TRBJ1-3|.|.|TRBV11-3
CASSQPTGSSGNTIYF
TGTGCCAGCAGCCAACCGACAGGCTCCTCTGGAAACACCATATATTTT
>TRBJ1-2|TRBD1|.|TRBV6-5
CASSLDRGDYGYTF
TGTGCCAGCAGTTTGGACAGGGGCGACTATGGCTACACCTTC
>TRBJ1-3|.|.|TRBV5-4
CATNSAGGNTIYF
TGTGCCACTAATTCAGCAGGTGGAAACACCATATATTTT
>TRBJ1-2|TRBD1|.|TRBV20-1
CSAEGGGYTF
TGCAGTGCAGAAGGGGGCGGCTACACCTTC
>TRBJ1-3|TRBD1|few|TRBV5-4
CASSPDRQTGNTIYF
TGTGCCAGCAGCCCGGACAGGCAAACTGGAAACACCATATATTTT
>TRBJ1-6|TRBD1|.|TRBV28
CASSARQGAISPLHF
TGTGCCAGCAGTGCCAGACAGGGGGCTATATCACCCCTCCACTTT
>TRBJ2-5|.|.|TRBV3-1/TRBV3-2
CASSPRGQETQYF
TGTGCCAGCAGCCCCCGCGGCCAAGAGACCCAGTACTTC
>TRBJ1-1|.|.|TRBV5-1
CASSLVLGANTEAFF
TGCGCCAGCAGCTTGGTTCTGGGGGCGAACACTGAAGCTTTCTTT
>TRBJ1-5|TRBD1|.|TRBV28
CASSHRGGRNQPQHF
TGTGCCAGCAGCCACAGGGGTGGCCGAAATCAGCCCCAGCATTTT
>TRBJ1-6|.|.|TRBV6-5
CASSTDRYNSPLHF
TGTGCCAGCAGTACCGACAGATATAATTCACCCCTCCACTTT
>TRBJ1-2|.|.|TRBV6-6
CASSYQDYF
TGTGCCAGCAGTTATCAGGACTACTTC
>TRBJ1-1|.|once|TRBV12-5
CASGWVRGTEAFF
TGTGCTAGTGGTTGGGTAAGAGGGACTGAAGCTTTCTTT
>TRBJ1-1|TRBD1|.|TRBV29-1
CSARTGLNTEAFF
TGCAGCGCCCGGACAGGGTTGAACACTGAAGCTTTCTTT
>TRBJ2-7|TRBD2|.|TRBV5-1
CASSVDSGSWYEQYF
TGCGCCAGCAGCGTAGATAGCGGGAGCTGGTACGAGCAGTACTTC
>TRBJ2-5|.|.|TRBV11-2
CASSLGRAETQYF
TGTGCCAGCAGCTTGGGCAGGGCTGAGACCCAGTACTTC
>TRBJ1-2|.|once|TRBV10-1
CASSKQGSYGYTF
TGCGCCAGCAGCAAACAGGGAAGCTATGGCTACACCTTC
>TRBJ2-1|TRBD1|once|TRBV6-2/TRBV6-3
CASSYSGTGGNNEQFF
TGTGCCAGCAGTTACTCGGGGACAGGGGGTAACAATGAGCAGTTCTTC
>TRBJ1-5|TRBD1|once|TRBV2
CASSGTGFSNQPQHF
TGTGCCAGCTCTGGGACAGGGTTCTCTAATCAGCCCCAGCATTTT
>TRBJ2-5|.|once|TRBV7-9
CASTRRVRETQYF
TGTGCCAGCACCCGCCGGGTCCGAGAGACCCAGTACTTC
>TRBJ2-3|TRBD1|.|TRBV9
CASSVVDRGTDTQYF
TGTGCCAGCAGCGTAGTTGACAGGGGAACAGATACGCAGTATTTT
>TRBJ1-4|TRBD1|few|TRBV7-2
CASSPGQGREKLFF
TGTGCCAGCAGCCCGGGACAGGGTCGGGAAAAACTGTTTTTT
>TRBJ2-7|TRBD1|.|TRBV5-1
CASSPGGTGRYEQYF
TGCGCCAGCAGCCCCGGTGGGACAGGGCGATACGAGCAGTACTTC
>TRBJ1-3|.|.|TRBV3-1/TRBV3-2
CASSQEPQGLNTIYF
TGTGCCAGCAGCCAAGAGCCACAGGGTTTAAACACCATATATTTT
>TRBJ2-3|TRBD2|once|TRBV5-1
CASSGSGGGDTQYF
TGCGCCAGCAGCGGTAGCGGGGGTGGAGATACGCAGTATTTT
>TRBJ2-2|TRBD1|.|TRBV28
CASRSTGIGTGELFF
TGTGCCAGCAGGTCGACAGGGATAGGGACCGGGGAGCTGTTTTTT
>TRBJ1-4|.|few|TRBV4-3
CASRGGGVGLNEKLFF
TGCGCCAGCAGGGGGGGAGGGGTCGGGCTTAATGAAAAACTGTTTTTT
>TRBJ1-2|TRBD1|.|TRBV2
CASSYTGDGYTF
TGTGCCAGCAGTTATACAGGGGACGGCTACACCTTC
>TRBJ2-7|.|.|TRBV18
CASSPRQGSSYEQYF
TGTGCCAGCTCACCACGGCAGGGTTCCTCCTACGAGCAGTACTTC